This T cell receptor beta chain was profiled in a study of T cells in Graves' hyperthyroidism and ophthalmopathy. Germline V gene lookup returns CDR1 SGHTA and CDR2 FQGNSA. The CDR3 loop spans 12 amino acids. Trimming took 4 bases from V and 8 from J, leaving 12 bases between them. The sample holds one count of this clonotype. RNA transcripts gave rise to amplified TCR beta CDR3 regions. The TCR CDR3 first-round RT-PCR relied on the HTBI primer set. Using its own MiXCR run on the multiplex PCR reads, TCRdb lists one record per CDR3 protein. The sample shows about 290,000 distinct CDR3 sequences, over 15% of them seen only once.

The sample comprised blood. The J gene is TRBJ2-7, the V gene TRBV7-2, with D possibly matching TRBD2 (5 bases). This clonotype was sampled from a woman aged 60-70 years with Graves' ophthalmopathy. For the CDR3, the DNA is TGTGCCAGCAGCTCGGAGGCATGGAAGCAGTACTTC. This gives the protein CASSSEAWKQYF.